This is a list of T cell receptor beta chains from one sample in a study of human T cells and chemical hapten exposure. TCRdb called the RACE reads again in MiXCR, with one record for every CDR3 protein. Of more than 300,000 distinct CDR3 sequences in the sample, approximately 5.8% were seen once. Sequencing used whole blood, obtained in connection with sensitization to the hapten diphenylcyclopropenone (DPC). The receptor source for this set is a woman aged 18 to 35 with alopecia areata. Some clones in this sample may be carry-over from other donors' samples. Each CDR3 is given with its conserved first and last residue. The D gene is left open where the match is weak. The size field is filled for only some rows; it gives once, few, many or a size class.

CASSFSVGGFQPQHF TGTGCCAGCAGTTTTTCGGTGGGGGGCTTTCAGCCCCAGCATTTT TRBV27 few TRBJ1-5 .
CASSLASIGGLNTEAFF TGCGCCAGCAGCTTGGCCTCGATTGGGGGTCTAAACACTGAAGCTTTCTTT TRBV5-1 many TRBJ1-1 .
CASSPGLGGIVGGEQFF TGCGCCAGCAGCCCCGGTCTCGGTGGCATAGTTGGTGGTGAGCAGTTCTTC TRBV4-1 many TRBJ2-1 .
CASSLQGGGTGELFF TGCGCCAGCAGCTTACAGGGAGGAGGGACCGGGGAGCTGTTTTTT TRBV5-1 . TRBJ2-2 .
CATRLTVSNQPQHF TGTGCCACCCGTTTGACAGTCAGCAATCAGCCCCAGCATTTT TRBV24-1 few TRBJ1-5 .
CASSLAVTQGFPGNTIYF TGTGCTAGCAGCTTAGCCGTAACACAGGGATTCCCTGGAAACACCATATATTTT TRBV7-7 many TRBJ1-3 .
CATGQGMYTEAFF TGTGCCACCGGACAGGGGATGTACACTGAAGCTTTCTTT TRBV19 few TRBJ1-1 TRBD1
CASSQGQATASNSPLHF TGTGCCAGCTCACAGGGACAGGCGACCGCCTCAAATTCACCCCTCCACTTT TRBV18 . TRBJ1-6 TRBD1
CASSLVLDSGNTIYF TGTGCTAGCAGCTTAGTTCTAGACTCTGGAAACACCATATATTTT TRBV7-7 few TRBJ1-3 .
CAISGGGQGSYGYTF TGTGCCATCAGTGGAGGTGGACAGGGAAGCTATGGCTACACCTTC TRBV10-3 many TRBJ1-2 TRBD1
CASSLVPGRGEQYF TGTGCCAGCAGTTTAGTTCCCGGGAGAGGCGAGCAGTACTTC TRBV12-3/TRBV12-4 few TRBJ2-7 .
CASSPFREIGNTEAFF TGTGCCAGCTCACCATTCCGGGAAATAGGGAACACTGAAGCTTTCTTT TRBV18 . TRBJ1-1 .
CASSTMDDYGYTF TGTGCCAGCAGTACTATGGACGACTATGGCTACACCTTC TRBV7-9 . TRBJ1-2 .
CASSDSLAGARWTGELFF TGTGCCAGCAGTGACTCCCTAGCGGGGGCGAGGTGGACCGGGGAGCTGTTTTTT TRBV2 few TRBJ2-2 TRBD2
CASSPRDREVPTPF TGTGCCAGCAGCCCGCGGGACAGGGAGGTCCCAACGCCTTTT TRBV7-8 . TRBJ1-1 TRBD1
CSASPLSGFEAFF TGCAGTGCTAGTCCCCTGAGCGGATTTGAAGCTTTCTTT TRBV20-1 few TRBJ1-1 .